This paragraph covers one T cell receptor (beta chain) sequence. What it binds is unknown. TCRdb's copy holds only in-frame clones and misses some; the assay was immunoSEQ multiplex PCR. In the table there are more than 70,000 clones, about 91% of which are singletons. Stable vitiligo meant no lesion change over the previous 6 months. The sample originates from a study of resident and recirculating memory T cells in vitiligo. Regarding the study as a whole: Non-conserved TCRs across sites and patients suggested distinct clones per lesion.

This CDR3 is built from 14 residues. CDR1 is SGDLS, CDR2 YYNGEE, per germline. V dropped 0 bases and J dropped 3 bases, with 8 bases sitting between them. This TCR derives from a male donor with vitiligo. The rearrangement links TRBV9 to TRBJ2-3; weak D call: TRBD2 (6 bases). Sequencing was carried out using blood. The CDR3 loop is CASSVDGSTDTQYF. CDR3 nucleotides: TGTGCCAGCAGCGTAGACGGGAGTACAGATACGCAGTATTTT.